Shown below are 5 T cell receptor beta chains from a single sample sequenced in a study of cytomegalovirus exposure and HLA in healthy donors. Some clones are missing from TCRdb's copy, which holds only in-frame ones; the method was immunoSEQ multiplex PCR. The sample holds approximately 120,000 clones, 75% to 90% seen once. Sequencing used PBMCs. The receptors were gathered from a woman aged 18-29 years in good health and CMV-seronegative.

V gene TRBV18 combines with J gene TRBJ2-2; D remains unclear. The germline V gene encodes CDR1 KGHSH and CDR2 LQKENI. V was pared by 2 bases and J by 2 bases, with 6 bases between. The CDR3 covers 14 residues. CDR3 coding DNA: TGTGCCAGCTCACCAACCAGAAACACCGGGGAGCTGTTTTTT. Its translation is CASSPTRNTGELFF.

The sample holds one count of this clone. The CDR3 loop reads CASTPSGGSYNEQFF. In DNA form, the CDR3 reads TGCGCCAGCACTCCTAGCGGGGGCTCCTACAATGAGCAGTTCTTC. V usage is TRBV5-1 and J usage is TRBJ2-1; 10 positions match TRBD2. Germline CDR1 is SGHRS and CDR2 is YFSETQ. The CDR3 is made up of 15 amino acids. Trimming cost V 6 bases and J 0 bases; bases outside gene matches: 3.

V and J are TRBV29-1 and TRBJ2-5, with 9 bases matching TRBD1. This CDR3 is built from 13 residues. Trimming at V came to 7 bases and at J to 2 bases, leaving 5 bases not matched to a gene. Germline V lookup: CDR1 SQVTM, CDR2 ANQGSEA. CDR3 sequence reads: CSARDRAQETQYF. The CDR3 DNA reads TGCAGCGCAAGGGACAGGGCACAAGAGACCCAGTACTTC. The entire variable domain, with the rest obtained from reference TRBV29-1 and TRBJ2-5, is as follows: SAVISQKPSRDICQRGTSLTIQCQVDSQVTMMFWYRQQPGQSLTLIATANQGSEATYESGFVIDKFPISRPNLTFSTLTVSNMSPEDSSIYLCSARDRAQETQYFGPGTRLLVL.

The rearrangement uses TRBV6-4 and TRBJ2-5; 7 bases map to TRBD2. Germline CDR1 MRHNA, CDR2 SNTAGT. V was pared by 7 bases and J by 5 bases, with 16 bases of the junction left unmatched. This CDR3 is built from 16 residues. The CDR3 region has the DNA TGTGCCAGCACCCAGTGTGTGCCTAGCGGTGAGGAGACCCAGTACTTC. Its protein product is CASTQCVPSGEETQYF.

CDR3 residues: CASRPGTWGNTEAFF. The CDR3, as DNA: TGTGCCAGCAGACCAGGGACATGGGGGAACACTGAAGCTTTCTTT. The chain carries TRBV13 and TRBJ1-1; tentatively, D is TRBD1 (6 bases). Between the trimmed V and J ends, which lost 6 bases and 1 base, there was a span of 15 bases. The CDR3 has 15 residues. In germline, CDR1 is PRHDT, CDR2 FYEKMQ (reference sequence).